This T cell receptor beta chain came from a study of T cell responses to AZD1222 COVID-19 vaccine. On the study more broadly: The analysis combined second doses at about 4 or about 12 weeks.

Sequenced by immunoSEQ multiplex PCR; TCRdb stores in-frame clones only, minus some. This table has 85,000 to 100,000 clones, approximately 90% appearing once. For this clone: Its antigen is as yet unknown.

Broader study findings: After two AZD1222 doses, spike-specific TCR breadth and depth rose versus day 0.

J lost 2 bases, V lost 3 bases, and 7 bases had no gene match. This CDR3 is built from 16 residues. The germline V gene encodes CDR1 SGHNT and CDR2 YYREEE (reference sequence). This sequence was found in an adult in good health. The chain has TRBV5-4 and TRBJ2-3; 9 nucleotides match TRBD2. The sample in question was peripheral blood, obtained on day 0 of AZD1222 vaccination. The DNA of the CDR3 is TGTGCCAGCAGCTCTGGGGTAGCGGGGGCCACAGATACGCAGTATTTT. Amino acids: CASSSGVAGATDTQYF.